What follows are 5 T cell receptor beta chains derived from one specimen sequenced in a study of blood T cell repertoires in COVID-19 (TCRdb year 2020). The library was prepared using the immunoSEQ multiplex PCR assay. As stored in TCRdb, this immuneACCESS dataset retains in-frame rearrangements with V and J assigned. A fraction of the clones does not appear; measured against another copy, unresolved V genes explain less than half of the discrepancy, and the remainder lacks a known reason. This sample has around 250,000 clones in its table, and 80% to 85% of those were observed once. Of the sample, approximately 4.8% is held by the ten largest clones. Material: peripheral blood. The source of these receptors is a man in his fifties with active or convalescent COVID-19.

J is TRBJ2-5 and V is TRBV7-9, with 8 bases lining up with TRBD2. The germline V gene has CDR1 SEHNR and CDR2 FQNEAQ (reference sequence). J gave up 4 bases and V 4 bases, and 8 bases lay outside the gene matches. The CDR3 sequence is 15 residues long. The CDR3 sequence: CASSYPGGVRETQYF. CDR3 in DNA: TGTGCCAGCAGCTACCCCGGGGGGGTACGAGAGACCCAGTACTTC.

This clone appeared once. The chain has TRBV6-1 and TRBJ2-7; no reliable D call. Germline V gives CDR1 MNHNS, CDR2 SASEGT. V was pared by 2 bases and J by 5 bases, with 10 bases between. This CDR3 contains 13 residues. In nucleotides, the CDR3 is TGTGCCAGCAGTGAAAATAGCTTGGACGAGCAGTACTTC. Translated: CASSENSLDEQYF.

The DNA for the CDR3 is TGTGCCAGCAGCTTATTGTTTCCTTCAGCGGGGGTCCTCACAGATACGCAGTATTTT. It yields the protein CASSLLFPSAGVLTDTQYF. V usage is TRBV7-2 and J usage is TRBJ2-3; 8 nucleotides line up with TRBD2. Germline V gene sequence: CDR1 SGHTA, CDR2 FQGNSA. The length of the CDR3 is 19 residues. Trimming removed 2 bases from V and 2 bases from J; junction bases left unmatched: 15.

V is TRBV6-6 and J is TRBJ2-7, with D tentatively TRBD1 (5 bases). The CDR3 length is 12 residues. The germline V gene encodes CDR1 MNHNY and CDR2 SVGAGI (reference sequence). Trimming left V 2 bases short and J 5 bases short, with 7 bases between. The chain's CDR3 is CASSYGADEQYF. CDR3 DNA sequence: TGTGCCAGCAGTTACGGGGCGGACGAGCAGTACTTC.

This chain joins TRBV18 and TRBJ1-1, with TRBD1 identical over 9 bases. The V and J ends lost 6 bases and 7 bases, in that order; junction bases with no gene match: 12. The CDR3 is 15 residues long. The germline gives CDR1 KGHSH, CDR2 LQKENI. In DNA, the CDR3 is TGTGCCAGCTCCCTCCAGGGGACAGGGTTTCTTGAAGCTTTCTTT. Translation: CASSLQGTGFLEAFF.